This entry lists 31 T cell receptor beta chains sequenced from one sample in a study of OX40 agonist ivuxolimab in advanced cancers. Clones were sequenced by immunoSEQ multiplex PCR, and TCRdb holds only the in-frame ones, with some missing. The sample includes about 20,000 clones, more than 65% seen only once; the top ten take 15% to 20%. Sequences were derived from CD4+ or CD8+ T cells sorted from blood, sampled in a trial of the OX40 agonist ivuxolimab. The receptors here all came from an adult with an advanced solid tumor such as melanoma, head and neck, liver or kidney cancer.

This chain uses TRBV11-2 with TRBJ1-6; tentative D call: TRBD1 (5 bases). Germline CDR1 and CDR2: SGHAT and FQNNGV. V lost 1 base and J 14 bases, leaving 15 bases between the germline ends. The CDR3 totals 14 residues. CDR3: CASSLGGGRLTLHF. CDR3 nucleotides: TGTGCCAGCAGCTTAGGCGGGGGGAGGCTAACCCTCCACTTT. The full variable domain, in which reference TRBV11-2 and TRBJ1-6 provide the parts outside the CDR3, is EAGVAQSPRYKIIEKRQSVAFWCNPISGHATLYWYQQILGQGPKLLIQFQNNGVVDDSQLPKDRFSAERLKGVDSTLKIQPAKLEDSAVYLCASSLGGGRLTLHFGNGTRLTVT.

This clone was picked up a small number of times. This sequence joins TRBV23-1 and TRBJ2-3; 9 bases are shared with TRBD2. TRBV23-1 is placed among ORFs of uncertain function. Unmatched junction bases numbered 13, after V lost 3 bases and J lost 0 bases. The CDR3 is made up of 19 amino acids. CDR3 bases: TGCGCCAGCAGTCACCCCCCGAACGAGACTAGCGGAAGCACAGATACGCAGTATTTT. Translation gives CASSHPPNETSGSTDTQYF.

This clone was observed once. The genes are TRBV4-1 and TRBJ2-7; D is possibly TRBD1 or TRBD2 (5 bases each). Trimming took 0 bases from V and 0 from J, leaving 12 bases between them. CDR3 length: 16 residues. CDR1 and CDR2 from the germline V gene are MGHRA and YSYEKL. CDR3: CASSQERAGSSYEQYF. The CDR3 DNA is TGCGCCAGCAGCCAAGAAAGGGCAGGGAGCTCCTACGAGCAGTACTTC.

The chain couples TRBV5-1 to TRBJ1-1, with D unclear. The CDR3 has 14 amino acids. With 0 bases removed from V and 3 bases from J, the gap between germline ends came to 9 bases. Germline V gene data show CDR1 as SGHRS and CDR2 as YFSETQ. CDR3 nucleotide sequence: TGCGCCAGCAGCTTGGGGCGACAATACACTGAAGCTTTCTTT. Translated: CASSLGRQYTEAFF.

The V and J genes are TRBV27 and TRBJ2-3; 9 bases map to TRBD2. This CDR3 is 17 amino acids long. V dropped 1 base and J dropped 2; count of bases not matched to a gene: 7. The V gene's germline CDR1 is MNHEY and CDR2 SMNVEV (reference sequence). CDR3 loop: CASSLYGGRASTDTQYF. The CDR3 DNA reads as TGTGCCAGCAGTTTATATGGCGGGAGGGCCTCCACAGATACGCAGTATTTT.

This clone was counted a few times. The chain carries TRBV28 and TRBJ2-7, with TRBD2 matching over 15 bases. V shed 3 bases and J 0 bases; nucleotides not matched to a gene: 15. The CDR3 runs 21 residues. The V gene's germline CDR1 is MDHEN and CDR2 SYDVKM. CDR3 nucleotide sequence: TGTGCCAGCAGTTTCCGAGCCCCCGGGACTAGCGGGAGGTCGGGCTCCTACGAGCAGTACTTC. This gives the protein CASSFRAPGTSGRSGSYEQYF. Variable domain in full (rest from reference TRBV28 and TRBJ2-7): DVKVTQSSRYLVKRTGEKVFLECVQDMDHENMFWYRQDPGLGLRLIYFSYDVKMKEKGDIPEGYSVSREKKERFSLILESASTNQTSMYLCASSFRAPGTSGRSGSYEQYFGPGTRLTVT.

The CDR3 spells CASSTDKSGNTIYF. CDR3 DNA sequence: TGTGCCAGCAGTACCGACAAATCCGGAAACACCATATATTTT. V usage is TRBV6-6 and J usage is TRBJ1-3; D gene ambiguous. The germline V gene has CDR1 MNHNY and CDR2 SVGAGI (reference sequence). The CDR3 sequence is 14 residues long. Between the trimmed V and J ends, which lost 5 bases and 4 bases, there was a span of 12 bases.

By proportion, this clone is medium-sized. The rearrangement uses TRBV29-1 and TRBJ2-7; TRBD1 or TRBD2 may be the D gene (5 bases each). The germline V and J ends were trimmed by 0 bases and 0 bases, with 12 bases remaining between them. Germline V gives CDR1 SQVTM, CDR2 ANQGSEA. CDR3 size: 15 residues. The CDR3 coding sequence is TGCAGCGTTGAAGAACAGGCAACTAGCTCCTACGAGCAGTACTTC. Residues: CSVEEQATSSYEQYF.

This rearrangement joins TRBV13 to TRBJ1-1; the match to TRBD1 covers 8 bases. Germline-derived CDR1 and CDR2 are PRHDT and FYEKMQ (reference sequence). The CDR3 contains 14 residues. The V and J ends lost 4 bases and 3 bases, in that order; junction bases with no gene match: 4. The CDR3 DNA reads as TGTGCCAGCAGCTCCAGGGGGCTCGACACTGAAGCTTTCTTT. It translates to CASSSRGLDTEAFF.

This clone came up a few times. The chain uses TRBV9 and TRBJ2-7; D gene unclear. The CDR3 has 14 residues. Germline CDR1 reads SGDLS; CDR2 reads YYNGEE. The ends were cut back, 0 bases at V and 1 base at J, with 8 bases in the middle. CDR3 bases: TGTGCCAGCAGCGTAGCTGCCTATTCCTACGAGCAGTACTTC. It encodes CASSVAAYSYEQYF. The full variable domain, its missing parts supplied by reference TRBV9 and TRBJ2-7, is DSGVTQTPKHLITATGQRVTLRCSPRSGDLSVYWYQQSLDQGLQFLIQYYNGEERAKGNILERFSAQQFPDLHSELNLSSLELGDSALYFCASSVAAYSYEQYFGPGTRLTVT.

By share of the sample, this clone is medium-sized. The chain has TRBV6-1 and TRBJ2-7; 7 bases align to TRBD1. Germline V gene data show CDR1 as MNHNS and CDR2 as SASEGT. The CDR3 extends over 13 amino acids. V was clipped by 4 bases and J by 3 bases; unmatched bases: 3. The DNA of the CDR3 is TGTGCCAGCAGTGGGGACAGCCACTACGAGCAGTACTTC. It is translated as CASSGDSHYEQYF.

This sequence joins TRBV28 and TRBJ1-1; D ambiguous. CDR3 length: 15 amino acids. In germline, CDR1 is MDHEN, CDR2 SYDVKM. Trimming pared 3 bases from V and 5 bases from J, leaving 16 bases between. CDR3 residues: CASSLIDLGGTEAFF. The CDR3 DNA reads TGTGCCAGCAGTTTGATCGACTTAGGAGGAACTGAAGCTTTCTTT.

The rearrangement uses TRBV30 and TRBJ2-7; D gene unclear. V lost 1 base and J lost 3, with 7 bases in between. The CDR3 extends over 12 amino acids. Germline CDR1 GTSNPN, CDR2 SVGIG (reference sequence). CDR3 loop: CAWSDISYEQYF. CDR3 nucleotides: TGTGCCTGGAGTGACATCAGCTACGAGCAGTACTTC.

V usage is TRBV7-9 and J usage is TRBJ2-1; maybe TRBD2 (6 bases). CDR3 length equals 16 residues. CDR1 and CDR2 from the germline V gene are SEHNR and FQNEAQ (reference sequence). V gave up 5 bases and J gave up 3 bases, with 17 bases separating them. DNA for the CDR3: TGTGCCAGCAGCCCAACCACTAGCCCTTACTACAATGAGCAGTTCTTC. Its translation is CASSPTTSPYYNEQFF.

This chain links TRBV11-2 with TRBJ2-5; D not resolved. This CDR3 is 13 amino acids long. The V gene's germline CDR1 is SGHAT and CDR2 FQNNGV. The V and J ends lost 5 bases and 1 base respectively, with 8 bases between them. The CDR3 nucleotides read TGTGCCAGCAGCCCCCCGAGCCAAGAGACCCAGTACTTC. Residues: CASSPPSQETQYF.

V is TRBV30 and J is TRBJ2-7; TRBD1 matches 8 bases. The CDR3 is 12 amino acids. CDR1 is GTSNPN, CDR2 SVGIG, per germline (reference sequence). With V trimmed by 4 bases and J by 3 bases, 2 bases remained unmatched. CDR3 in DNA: TGTGCCTGGAATACAGGGGGCTACGAGCAGTACTTC. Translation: CAWNTGGYEQYF.

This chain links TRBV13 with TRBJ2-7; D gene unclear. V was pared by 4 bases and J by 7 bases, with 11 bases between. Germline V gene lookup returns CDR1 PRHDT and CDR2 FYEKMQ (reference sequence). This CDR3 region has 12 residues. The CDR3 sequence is CASSSQEVEQYF. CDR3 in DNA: TGTGCCAGCAGCTCCCAAGAGGTTGAGCAGTACTTC.

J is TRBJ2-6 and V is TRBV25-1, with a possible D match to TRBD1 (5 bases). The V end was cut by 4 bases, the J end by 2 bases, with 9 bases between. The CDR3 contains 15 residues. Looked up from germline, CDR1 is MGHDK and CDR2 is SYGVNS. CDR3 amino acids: CASSAPRAGANVLTF. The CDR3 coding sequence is TGTGCCAGCAGTGCCCCCAGGGCTGGGGCCAACGTCCTGACTTTC.

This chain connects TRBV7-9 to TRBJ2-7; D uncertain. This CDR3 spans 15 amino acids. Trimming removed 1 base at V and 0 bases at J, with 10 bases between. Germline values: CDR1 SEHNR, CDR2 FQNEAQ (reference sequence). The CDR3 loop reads CASSLGGGISYEQYF. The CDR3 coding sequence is TGTGCCAGCAGCTTAGGGGGTGGGATCTCCTACGAGCAGTACTTC. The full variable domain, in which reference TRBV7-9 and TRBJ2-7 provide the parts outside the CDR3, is DTGVSQNPRHKITKRGQNVTFRCDPISEHNRLYWYRQTLGQGPEFLTYFQNEAQLEKSRLLSDRFSAERPKGSFSTLEIQRTEQGDSAMYLCASSLGGGISYEQYFGPGTRLTVT.

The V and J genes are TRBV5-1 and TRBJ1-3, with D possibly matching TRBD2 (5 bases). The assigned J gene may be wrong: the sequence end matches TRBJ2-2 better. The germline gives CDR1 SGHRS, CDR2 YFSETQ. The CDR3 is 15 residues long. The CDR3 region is CASSFSGTNTGELFF. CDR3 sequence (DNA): TGCGCCAGCAGCTTCTCCGGGACGAACACCGGGGAGCTGTTTTTT.

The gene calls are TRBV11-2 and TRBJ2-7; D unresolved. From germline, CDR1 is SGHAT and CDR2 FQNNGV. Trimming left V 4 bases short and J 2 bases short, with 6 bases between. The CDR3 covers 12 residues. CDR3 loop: CASSYNPYEQYF. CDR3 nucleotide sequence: TGTGCCAGCAGCTATAACCCCTACGAGCAGTACTTC.

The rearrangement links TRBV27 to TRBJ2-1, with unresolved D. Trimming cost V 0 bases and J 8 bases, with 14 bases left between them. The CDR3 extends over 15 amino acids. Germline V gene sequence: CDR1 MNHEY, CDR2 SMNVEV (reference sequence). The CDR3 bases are TGTGCCAGCAGTTTATCTGTCAATGGTATTGATGAGCAGTTCTTC. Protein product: CASSLSVNGIDEQFF.

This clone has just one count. The CDR3 nucleotides are TGTGCCAGCAGCTTAGGCCCCCTCGGTCAGCCCCAGCATTTT. Translation gives CASSLGPLGQPQHF. The V call is TRBV7-8, the J call TRBJ1-5; unclear D gene. The CDR3 has 14 amino acids. CDR1 is SGHVS, CDR2 FQNEAQ, per germline. Trimming stripped 1 base from V and 6 bases from J, with 10 bases between.

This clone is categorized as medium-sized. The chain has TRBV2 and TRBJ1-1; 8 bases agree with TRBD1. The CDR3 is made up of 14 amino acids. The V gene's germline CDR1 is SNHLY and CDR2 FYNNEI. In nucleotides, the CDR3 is TGTGCTTCGAGACAGGGGATGTTGAGCACTGAAGCTTTCTTT. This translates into CASRQGMLSTEAFF.

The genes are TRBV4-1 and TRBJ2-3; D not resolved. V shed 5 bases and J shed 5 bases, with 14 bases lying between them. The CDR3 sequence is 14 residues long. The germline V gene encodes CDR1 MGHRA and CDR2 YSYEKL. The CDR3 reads CASSSEVARDTQYF. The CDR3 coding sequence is TGCGCCAGCAGCTCCGAGGTAGCCCGAGATACGCAGTATTTT.

CDR3 nucleotides: TGTGCCAGCAGCCGAGGGACAGGGAACCACGAGCAGTACTTC. This codes for CASSRGTGNHEQYF. The chain is built from TRBV5-6 and TRBJ2-7, with 9 bases fitting TRBD1. In germline, CDR1 is SGHDT, CDR2 YYEEEE. This CDR3 is 14 amino acids long. V dropped 4 bases and J dropped 5; count of bases not matched to a gene: 7.

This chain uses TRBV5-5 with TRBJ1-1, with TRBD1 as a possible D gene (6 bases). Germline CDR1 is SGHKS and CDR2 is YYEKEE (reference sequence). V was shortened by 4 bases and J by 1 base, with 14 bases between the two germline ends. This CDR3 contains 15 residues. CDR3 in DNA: TGTGCCAGCAGCCCGGACCTGACAGGGAACACTGAAGCTTTCTTT. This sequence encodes CASSPDLTGNTEAFF.

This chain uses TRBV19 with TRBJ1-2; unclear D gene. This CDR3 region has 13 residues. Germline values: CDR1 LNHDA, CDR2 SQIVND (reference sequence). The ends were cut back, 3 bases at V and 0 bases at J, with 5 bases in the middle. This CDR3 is CASSIGANYGYTF. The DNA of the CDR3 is TGTGCCAGTAGTATCGGGGCTAACTATGGCTACACCTTC.

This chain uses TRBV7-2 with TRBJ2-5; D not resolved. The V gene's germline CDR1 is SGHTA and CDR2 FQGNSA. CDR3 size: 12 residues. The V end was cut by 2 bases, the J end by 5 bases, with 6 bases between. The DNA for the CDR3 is TGTGCCAGCAGCTTATCGGTTGAGACCCAGTACTTC. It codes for CASSLSVETQYF.

The CDR3 is CASSFRDSSYNEQFF. CDR3 sequence (DNA): TGTGCCAGCAGTTTCCGCGACAGCTCCTACAATGAGCAGTTCTTC. J is TRBJ2-1 and V is TRBV27; a weak D match, TRBD1 (5 bases). Between the trimmed V and J ends, which lost 3 bases and 0 bases, there was a span of 9 bases. CDR1 and CDR2 from the germline V gene are MNHEY and SMNVEV (reference sequence). CDR3 size: 15 residues.

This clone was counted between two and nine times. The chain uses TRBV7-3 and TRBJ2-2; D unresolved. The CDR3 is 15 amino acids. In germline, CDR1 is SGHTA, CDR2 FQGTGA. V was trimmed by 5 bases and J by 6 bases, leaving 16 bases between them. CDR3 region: CASSLDGDGAGELFF. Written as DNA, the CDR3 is TGTGCCAGCAGCCTGGACGGTGATGGGGCCGGGGAGCTGTTTTTT.